Below, one T cell receptor beta chain is given with its context. Its antigen remains unidentified. No base-level quality is on record; no much larger clone is a single base apart. V gives up 6 bases and J gives up 6 bases, and the segment between their germline ends measures 11 bases. Including cysteine and phenylalanine, the CDR3 has 12 amino acids. Just the 36-base CDR3 DNA is kept, in frame starting at base 1. Per the germline V gene, SQVTM is the CDR1 and ANQGSEA is the CDR2. The sample comes from a study of blood T cell repertoires in COVID-19 (TCRdb year 2020). Background on the whole study: The collaborator samples originated in the United States, Italy and Spain and spanned the acute and convalescent phases of COVID-19. The material from the prospective study consisted of cDNA or gDNA derived from T cells, B-cell-depleted T cells, or PBMCs. Where available, HLA class I and class II types were obtained from metadata supplied by the sample provider rather than from assay-based typing. Deeply sampled blood TCRbeta repertoires from subjects exposed to, actively infected with, or recovered from COVID-19 were included in the dataset. The repertoires were released in a freely available public database meant as a resource for research on the immune response to SARS-CoV-2. A de-identified subject ID, COVID-19 status, age in years and sex were almost always included in the sample metadata. Samples came from the ongoing ImmuneRACE study (first 160 participants) plus 1,254 subjects from 6 global collaborators.

A second Seattle source provided samples from volunteer blood donors who had recovered from COVID-19. Each collaborating institution followed its own protocols to collect whole blood in K2EDTA tubes. Collaborator samples were shipped for TCRbeta analysis as frozen whole blood, isolated PBMCs, or DNA extracted from either sample type. TCRbeta CDR3 regions were amplified from genomic DNA by means of the immunoSEQ Assay, a bias-controlled multiplex PCR. Concerning the study's data processing: Within the assay, amplification of reference gene primers was used to estimate how many nucleated cells each sample contained. Sequence reads were collapsed and filtered to measure the absolute abundance of every unique TCRbeta CDR3 rearrangement. For each sample, productive Simpson clonality was calculated as the square root of Simpson's diversity index across productive rearrangements. The source is immuneACCESS, and TCRdb retained only in-frame sequences with V and J called. Part of the clones is not carried over; for the studies checked, unresolved V genes explain less than half of this, and the remainder is unexplained. That table gives V, J and clone size, and the DNA gave D and trimming. The sample contains about 220,000 clones, under 90% of them found a single time. The top ten constitute approximately 5.1% of the sample.

The research as a whole found: How much clinical and demographic metadata was included differed by source and by participant, and the metadata was provided uncurated.

This sequence originates from a woman aged 55-69 years who had recovered from COVID-19. The material sequenced was peripheral blood. The rearrangement combines TRBV29-1 with TRBJ2-2; the D gene is perhaps TRBD2, on 6 matching bases. The CDR3: CSVARGSGELFF. The nucleotide sequence is TGCAGCGTCGCTCGGGGGTCCGGGGAGCTGTTTTTT.